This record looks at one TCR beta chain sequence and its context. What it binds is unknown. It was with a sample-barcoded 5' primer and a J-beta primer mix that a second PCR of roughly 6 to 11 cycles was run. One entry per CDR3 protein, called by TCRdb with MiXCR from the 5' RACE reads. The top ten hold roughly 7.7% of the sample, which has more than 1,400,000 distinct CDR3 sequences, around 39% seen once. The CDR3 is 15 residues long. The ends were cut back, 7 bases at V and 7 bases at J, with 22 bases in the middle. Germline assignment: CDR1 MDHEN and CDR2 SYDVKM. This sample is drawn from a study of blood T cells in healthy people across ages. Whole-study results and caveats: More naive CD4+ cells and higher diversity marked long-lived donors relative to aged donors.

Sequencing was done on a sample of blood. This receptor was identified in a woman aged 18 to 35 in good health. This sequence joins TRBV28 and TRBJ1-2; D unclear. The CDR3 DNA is TGTGCCAGCATACCCGGAGGAAACCGTCCTTCTGGCTACACCTTC. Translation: CASIPGGNRPSGYTF.